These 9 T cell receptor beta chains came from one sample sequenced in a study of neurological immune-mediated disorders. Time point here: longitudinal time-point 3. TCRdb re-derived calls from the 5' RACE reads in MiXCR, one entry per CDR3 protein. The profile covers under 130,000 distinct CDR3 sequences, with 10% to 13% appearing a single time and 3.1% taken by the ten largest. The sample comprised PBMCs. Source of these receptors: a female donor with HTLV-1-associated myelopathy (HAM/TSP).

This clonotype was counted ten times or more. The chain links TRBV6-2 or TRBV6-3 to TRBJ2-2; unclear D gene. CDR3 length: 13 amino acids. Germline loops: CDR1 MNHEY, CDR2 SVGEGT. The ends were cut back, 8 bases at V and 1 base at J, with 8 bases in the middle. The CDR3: CASRRWNTGELFF. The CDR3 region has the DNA TGTGCCAGCCGGAGATGGAACACCGGGGAGCTGTTTTTT.

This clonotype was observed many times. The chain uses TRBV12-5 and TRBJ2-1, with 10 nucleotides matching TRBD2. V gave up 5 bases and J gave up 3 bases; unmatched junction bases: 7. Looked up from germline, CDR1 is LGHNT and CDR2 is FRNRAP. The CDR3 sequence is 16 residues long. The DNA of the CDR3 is TGTGCTAGTGGTCCAAATCTAGCGGGGGACTACAATGAGCAGTTCTTC. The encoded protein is CASGPNLAGDYNEQFF.

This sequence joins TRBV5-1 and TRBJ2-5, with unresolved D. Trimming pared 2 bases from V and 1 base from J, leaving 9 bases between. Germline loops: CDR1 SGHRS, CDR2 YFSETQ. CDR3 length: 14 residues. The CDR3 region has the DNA TGCGCCAGCAGCTTCCAAGGACCCCAAGAGACCCAGTACTTC. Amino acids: CASSFQGPQETQYF.

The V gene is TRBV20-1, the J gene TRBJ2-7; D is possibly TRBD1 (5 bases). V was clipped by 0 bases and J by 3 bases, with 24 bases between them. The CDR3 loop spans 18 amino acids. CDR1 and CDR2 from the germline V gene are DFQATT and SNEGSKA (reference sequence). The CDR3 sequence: CSARDLGRQWGGVYEQYF. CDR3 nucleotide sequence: TGCAGTGCTAGAGATTTGGGTCGTCAGTGGGGCGGCGTCTACGAGCAGTACTTC.

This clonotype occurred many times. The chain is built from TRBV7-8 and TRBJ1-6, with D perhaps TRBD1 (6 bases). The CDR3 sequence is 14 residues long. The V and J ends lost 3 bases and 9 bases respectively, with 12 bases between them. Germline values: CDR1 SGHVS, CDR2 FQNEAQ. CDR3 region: CASSLETGFSPLHF. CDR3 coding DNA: TGTGCCAGCAGCTTGGAAACAGGGTTTTCACCCCTCCACTTT. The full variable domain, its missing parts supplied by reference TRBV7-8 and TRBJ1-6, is GAGVSQSPRYKVAKRGQDVALRCDPISGHVSLFWYQQALGQGPEFLTYFQNEAQLDKSGLPSDRFFAERPEGSVSTLKIQRTQQEDSAVYLCASSLETGFSPLHFGNGTRLTVT.

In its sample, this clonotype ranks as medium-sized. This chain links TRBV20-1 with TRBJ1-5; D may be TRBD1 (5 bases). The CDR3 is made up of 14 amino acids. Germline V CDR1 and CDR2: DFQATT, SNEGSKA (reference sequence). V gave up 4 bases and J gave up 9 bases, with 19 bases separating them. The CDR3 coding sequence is TGCAGTGCTATTACTTCAGGGACCGAGTGGCCCCAGCATTTT. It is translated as CSAITSGTEWPQHF.

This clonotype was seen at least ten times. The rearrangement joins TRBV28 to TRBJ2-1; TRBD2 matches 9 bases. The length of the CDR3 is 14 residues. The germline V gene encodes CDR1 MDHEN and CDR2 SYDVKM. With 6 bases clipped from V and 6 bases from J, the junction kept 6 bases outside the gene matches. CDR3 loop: CASSPGTSINEQFF. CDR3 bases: TGTGCCAGCAGCCCCGGGACTAGCATCAATGAGCAGTTCTTC. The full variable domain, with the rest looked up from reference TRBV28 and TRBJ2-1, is DVKVTQSSRYLVKRTGEKVFLECVQDMDHENMFWYRQDPGLGLRLIYFSYDVKMKEKGDIPEGYSVSREKKERFSLILESASTNQTSMYLCASSPGTSINEQFFGPGTRLTVL.

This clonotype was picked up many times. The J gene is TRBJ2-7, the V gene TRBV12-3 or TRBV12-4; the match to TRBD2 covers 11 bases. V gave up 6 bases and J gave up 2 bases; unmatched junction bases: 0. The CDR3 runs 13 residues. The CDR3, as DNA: TGTGCCAGCAGGACTAGCGGGACCTACGAGCAGTACTTC. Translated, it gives CASRTSGTYEQYF.

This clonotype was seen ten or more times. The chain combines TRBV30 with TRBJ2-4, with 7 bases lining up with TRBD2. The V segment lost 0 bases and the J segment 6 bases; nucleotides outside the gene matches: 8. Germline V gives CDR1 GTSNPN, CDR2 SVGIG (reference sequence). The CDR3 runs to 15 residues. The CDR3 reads CAWSVFGSSGNIQYF. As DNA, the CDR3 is TGTGCCTGGAGTGTATTTGGCTCTAGCGGAAACATTCAGTACTTC. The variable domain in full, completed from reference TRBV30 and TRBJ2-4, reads SQTIHQWPATLVQPVGSPLSLECTVEGTSNPNLYWYRQAAGRGLQLLFYSVGIGQISSEVPQNLSASRPQDRQFILSSKKLLLSDSGFYLCAWSVFGSSGNIQYFGAGTRLSVL.